In this sample, the clone carrying this T cell receptor beta chain is medium-sized. TCRdb re-called clones via MiXCR from the PCR reads. This repertoire shows some 28,000 clones, about 3.9% found once; its top ten account for 3% to 3.5%. The CDR3 has 14 residues. CDR1 and CDR2 (germline): MNHNS, SASEGT. The V and J ends lost 5 bases and 3 bases respectively, with 10 bases between them. The data are from a study of metastatic and nonmetastatic thyroid tumors. Not a single patient had been given any form of treatment at any point before undergoing thyroid surgery. Sequencing used blood. The source is a male donor with papillary thyroid cancer or a benign thyroid nodule (not recorded which). Some clones in this sample may be carry-over from other donors' samples. The chain is built from TRBV6-1 and TRBJ2-2, with D possibly called TRBD1 or TRBD2 (5 bases each). The CDR3 reads CASSFGTHTGELFF. The DNA of the CDR3 is TGTGCCAGCAGTTTCGGGACGCACACCGGGGAGCTGTTTTTT.